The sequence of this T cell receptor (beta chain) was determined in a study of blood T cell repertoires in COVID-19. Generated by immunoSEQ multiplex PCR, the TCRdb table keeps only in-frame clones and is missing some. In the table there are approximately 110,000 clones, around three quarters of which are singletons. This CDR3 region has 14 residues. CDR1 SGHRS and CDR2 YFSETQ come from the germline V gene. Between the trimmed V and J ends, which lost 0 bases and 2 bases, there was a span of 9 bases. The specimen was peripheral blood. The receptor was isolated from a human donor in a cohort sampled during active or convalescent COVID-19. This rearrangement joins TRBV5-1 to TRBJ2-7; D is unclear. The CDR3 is CASSLGSETYEQYF. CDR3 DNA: TGCGCCAGCAGCTTGGGGTCGGAGACCTACGAGCAGTACTTC.